This TCR beta chain emerged from a study of cytomegalovirus exposure and HLA in healthy donors. Study findings and constraints: An assumption of roughly uniform sequencing depth across donors underlay the presence/absence analyses. Later analysis indicated greater clonal expansion among HLA-associated TCR beta chains than among equally common other chains. Researchers counted over 150 TCR beta chains as cytomegalovirus-associated.

13 Jbeta primers and 60 Vbeta primers were used for the PCR. The table came from immunoSEQ multiplex PCR; TCRdb's copy has only in-frame clones and leaves some out. The data hold over 150,000 clones, with around four fifths observed a single time. Comment on this clone: Its matching antigen is unknown.

Healthy people donating bone marrow made up the donors. This CDR3 contains 14 residues. Germline-derived CDR1 and CDR2 are MNHEY and SVGAGI. After removal of 5 bases from V and 6 bases from J, the junction contained 7 bases not matched to a gene. Sequencing input: PBMCs. This chain links TRBV6-5 with TRBJ2-1; TRBD2 agrees at 7 bases. This clonotype was obtained from a male donor in good health and CMV-seropositive. The CDR3 loop is CASSVSGESNEQFF. CDR3 bases: TGTGCCAGCAGTGTCAGCGGGGAAAGCAATGAGCAGTTCTTC.